This T cell receptor beta chain originates from a study of neurological immune-mediated disorders. Regarding time point: longitudinal time-point 2. Where libraries were unsorted, they were derived from 2 million PBMCs stored at -80 degrees C. TCRdb re-called the 5' RACE reads through MiXCR, storing one row per CDR3 protein. In the table there are 81,000 or so distinct CDR3 sequences, about 13% of which are singletons. Ten or more counts support this clonotype. Germline CDR1 reads MNHNS; CDR2 reads SASEGT. V was shortened by 7 bases and J by 0 bases, with 16 bases between the two germline ends. This CDR3 spans 16 amino acids.

This receptor was taken from a female donor with HTLV-1-associated myelopathy (HAM/TSP). The chain links TRBV6-1 to TRBJ1-3; maybe TRBD1 (6 bases). The sequencing input was PBMCs. This CDR3 is CASKRAGDHSGNTIYF. DNA for the CDR3: TGTGCCAGCAAAAGGGCAGGGGACCACTCTGGAAACACCATATATTTT.